A single sample gave rise to the 6 T cell receptor beta chains below, sequenced in a study of shared clonotypes between healthy human individuals. It was CD45RO-negative cells, positively selected for CCR7, that made up naive CD8 cells, with terminally differentiated effector memory CD45RA+ cells excluded. The protocol was immunoSEQ multiplex PCR, while the TCRdb copy is restricted to in-frame clones and leaves out a portion. This sample has about 610,000 clones, with 90% to 97% found just once. Specimen: naive CD8+ T cells sorted from blood. The receptors were sampled from a woman in her twenties or thirties in good health.

V and J are TRBV28 and TRBJ2-1; D tentatively fits TRBD1 or TRBD2 (5 bases each). CDR1 is MDHEN and CDR2 is SYDVKM in the germline V gene. The V end was cut by 2 bases, the J end by 0 bases, with 14 bases between. The CDR3 runs 17 residues. The CDR3, as DNA: TGTGCCAGCAGTTTAGGGGGTAGCCGCTACTCCTACAATGAGCAGTTCTTC. As protein: CASSLGGSRYSYNEQFF.

This chain joins TRBV7-3 and TRBJ1-2, with 12 bases lining up with TRBD1. This CDR3 is 18 amino acids long. Germline V gene sequence: CDR1 SGHTA, CDR2 FQGTGA. The trim removed 4 bases at V and 4 bases at J, leaving 13 bases unmatched. CDR3 in amino acids: CASSSRDRGPRHTYGYTF. The CDR3 DNA reads as TGTGCCAGCAGCTCCCGGGACAGGGGGCCCCGGCACACCTATGGCTACACCTTC. Full variable domain (outside the CDR3, taken from reference TRBV7-3 and TRBJ1-2): GAGVSQTPSNKVTEKGKYVELRCDPISGHTALYWYRQSLGQGPEFLIYFQGTGAADDSGLPNDRFFAVRPEGSVSTLKIQRTERGDSAVYLCASSSRDRGPRHTYGYTFGSGTRLTVV.

The V and J genes are TRBV28 and TRBJ2-7; D not certain. Germline V gene data show CDR1 as MDHEN and CDR2 as SYDVKM. Between the trimmed V and J ends, which lost 2 bases and 6 bases, there was a span of 8 bases. This CDR3 has 12 amino acids. The CDR3, as DNA: TGTGCCAGCAGTTTAGCTATAGGCGAGCAGTACTTC. This gives the protein CASSLAIGEQYF.

The chain carries TRBV14 and TRBJ2-5; the D gene is possibly TRBD2 (5 bases). CDR1 and CDR2 (germline): SGHDN, FVKESK. This CDR3 comprises 14 residues. Trimming removed 1 base from V and 6 bases from J, with 12 bases in between. The chain's CDR3 is CASSQGVRGKTQYF. The CDR3 nucleotides are TGTGCCAGCAGCCAAGGGGTACGGGGAAAGACCCAGTACTTC.

The chain links TRBV19 to TRBJ2-1; 10 nucleotides line up with TRBD2. CDR1 is LNHDA and CDR2 is SQIVND in the germline V gene (reference sequence). V gave up 5 bases and J gave up 6 bases; unmatched junction bases: 7. The CDR3 extends over 15 amino acids. The CDR3 nucleotides read TGTGCCAGTAGTCAGTCAGCGGGAGGGTTCAATGAGCAGTTCTTC. This gives the protein CASSQSAGGFNEQFF.

This chain connects TRBV7-6 to TRBJ2-7; possibly TRBD2 for D (6 bases). With 2 bases removed from V and 5 bases from J, the gap between germline ends came to 16 bases. Germline CDR1 SGHVS, CDR2 FNYEAQ. This CDR3 region has 15 residues. The CDR3 is CASSLWSGGFHEQYF. CDR3 nucleotide sequence: TGTGCCAGCAGCTTATGGTCCGGAGGGTTCCACGAGCAGTACTTC.